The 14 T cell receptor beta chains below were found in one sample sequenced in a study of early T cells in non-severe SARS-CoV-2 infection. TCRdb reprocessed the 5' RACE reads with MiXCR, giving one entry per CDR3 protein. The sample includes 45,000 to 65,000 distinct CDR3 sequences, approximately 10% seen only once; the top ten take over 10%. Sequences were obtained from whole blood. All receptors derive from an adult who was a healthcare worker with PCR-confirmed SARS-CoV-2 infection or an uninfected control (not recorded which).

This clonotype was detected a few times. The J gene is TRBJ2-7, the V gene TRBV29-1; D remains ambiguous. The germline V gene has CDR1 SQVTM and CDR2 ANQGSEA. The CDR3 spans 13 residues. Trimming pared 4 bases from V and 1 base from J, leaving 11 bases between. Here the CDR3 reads CSVGAANSYEQYF. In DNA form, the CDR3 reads TGCAGCGTTGGGGCCGCGAATTCCTACGAGCAGTACTTC.

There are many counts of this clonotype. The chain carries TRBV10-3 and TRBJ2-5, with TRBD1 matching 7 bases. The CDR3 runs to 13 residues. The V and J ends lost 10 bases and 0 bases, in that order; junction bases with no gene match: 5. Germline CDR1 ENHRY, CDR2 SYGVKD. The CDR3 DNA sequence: TGTGCCACCTGGGACAGCCACCAAGAGACCCAGTACTTC. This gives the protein CATWDSHQETQYF.

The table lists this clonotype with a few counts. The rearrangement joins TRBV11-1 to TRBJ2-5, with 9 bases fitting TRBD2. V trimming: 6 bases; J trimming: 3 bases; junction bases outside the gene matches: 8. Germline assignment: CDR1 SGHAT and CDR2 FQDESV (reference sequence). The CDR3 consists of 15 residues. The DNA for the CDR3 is TGTGCCAGCAGAAAGGTCTTAGCGGGAGAAGAGACCCAGTACTTC. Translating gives CASRKVLAGEETQYF.

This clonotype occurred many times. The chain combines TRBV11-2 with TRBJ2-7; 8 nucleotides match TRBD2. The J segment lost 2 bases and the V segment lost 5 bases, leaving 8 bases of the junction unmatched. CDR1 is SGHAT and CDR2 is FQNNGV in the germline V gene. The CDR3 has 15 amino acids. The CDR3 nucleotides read TGTGCCAGCAGCGCGATAGCGGGAAGGCCCTACGAGCAGTACTTC. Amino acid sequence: CASSAIAGRPYEQYF.

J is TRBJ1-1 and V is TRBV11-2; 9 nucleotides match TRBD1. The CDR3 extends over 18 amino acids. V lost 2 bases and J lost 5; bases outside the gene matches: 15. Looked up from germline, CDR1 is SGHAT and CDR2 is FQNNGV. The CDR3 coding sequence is TGTGCCAGCAGCTTACGCCGAAGGACAGGGGCCTGGGGGACTGAAGCTTTCTTT. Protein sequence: CASSLRRRTGAWGTEAFF.

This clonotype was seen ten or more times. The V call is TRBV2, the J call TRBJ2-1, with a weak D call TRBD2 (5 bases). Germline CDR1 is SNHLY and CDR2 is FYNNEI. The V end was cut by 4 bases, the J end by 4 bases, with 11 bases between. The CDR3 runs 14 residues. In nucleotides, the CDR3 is TGTGCCAGCAGTGCGGGGTTCCTTTACAATGAGCAGTTCTTC. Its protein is CASSAGFLYNEQFF.

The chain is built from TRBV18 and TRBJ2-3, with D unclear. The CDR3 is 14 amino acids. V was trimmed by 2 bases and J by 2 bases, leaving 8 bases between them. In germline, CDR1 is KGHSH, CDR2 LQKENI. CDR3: CASSPLTTTDTQYF. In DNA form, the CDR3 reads TGTGCCAGCTCACCATTGACGACCACAGATACGCAGTATTTT.

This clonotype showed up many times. CDR3 DNA: TGTGCCAGCAGCCTTCCCGGGGAGCTGTTTTTT. Translating it yields CASSLPGELFF. The chain couples TRBV7-8 to TRBJ2-2; D call uncertain. V gave up 5 bases and J gave up 6 bases, with 4 bases separating them. CDR1 and CDR2 from the germline V gene are SGHVS and FQNEAQ. This CDR3 contains 11 residues.

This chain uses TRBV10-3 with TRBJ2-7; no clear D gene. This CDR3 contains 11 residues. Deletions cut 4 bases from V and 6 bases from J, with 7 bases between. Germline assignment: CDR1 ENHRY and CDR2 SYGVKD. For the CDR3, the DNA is TGTGCCATCAGTGGGGCTAGCGAGCAGTACTTC. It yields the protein CAISGASEQYF.

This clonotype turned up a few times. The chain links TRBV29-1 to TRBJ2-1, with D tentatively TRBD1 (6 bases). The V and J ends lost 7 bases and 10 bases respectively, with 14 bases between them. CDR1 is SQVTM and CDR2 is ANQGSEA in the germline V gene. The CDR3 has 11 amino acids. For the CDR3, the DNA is TGCAGCGCCCTTGCTGGGGGCGAGCAGTTCTTC. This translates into CSALAGGEQFF.

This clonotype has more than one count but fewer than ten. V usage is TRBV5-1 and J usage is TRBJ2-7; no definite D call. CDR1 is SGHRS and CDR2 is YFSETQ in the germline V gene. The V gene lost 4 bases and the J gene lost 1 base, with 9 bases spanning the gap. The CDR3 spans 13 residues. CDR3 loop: CASSVGNSYEQYF. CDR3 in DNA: TGCGCCAGCAGCGTAGGGAATTCCTACGAGCAGTACTTC.

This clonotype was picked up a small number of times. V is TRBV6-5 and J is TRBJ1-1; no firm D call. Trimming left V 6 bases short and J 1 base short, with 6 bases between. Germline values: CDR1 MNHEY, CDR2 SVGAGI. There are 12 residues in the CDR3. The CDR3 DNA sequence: TGTGCCAGCAGCGGACCGAACACTGAAGCTTTCTTT. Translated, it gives CASSGPNTEAFF.

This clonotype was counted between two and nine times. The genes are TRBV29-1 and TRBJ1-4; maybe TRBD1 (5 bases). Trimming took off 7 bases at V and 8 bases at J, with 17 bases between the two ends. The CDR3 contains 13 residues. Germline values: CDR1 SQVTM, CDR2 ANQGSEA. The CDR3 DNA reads TGCAGCGCTCAAGGTACCGAGGGGGAAAAACTGTTTTTT. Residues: CSAQGTEGEKLFF. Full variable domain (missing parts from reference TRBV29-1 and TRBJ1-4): SAVISQKPSRDICQRGTSLTIQCQVDSQVTMMFWYRQQPGQSLTLIATANQGSEATYESGFVIDKFPISRPNLTFSTLTVSNMSPEDSSIYLCSAQGTEGEKLFFGSGTQLSVL.

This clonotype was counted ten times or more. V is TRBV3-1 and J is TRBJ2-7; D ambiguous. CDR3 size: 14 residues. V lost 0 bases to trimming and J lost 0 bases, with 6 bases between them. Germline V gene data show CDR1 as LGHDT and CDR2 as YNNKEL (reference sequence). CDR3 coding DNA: TGTGCCAGCAGCCAAGACCAGATCTCCTACGAGCAGTACTTC. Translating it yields CASSQDQISYEQYF.